The rows below give T cell receptor beta chains drawn from one sample of a study of shared clonotypes between healthy human individuals. Using immunoSEQ multiplex PCR, the repertoire was profiled, and TCRdb retains in-frame clones only, with some absent. The table includes roughly 1,600,000 clones, around 98.5% detected once. Sequencing was performed on naive CD4+ T cells sorted from blood. These receptors were obtained from a man aged 30 to 39 in good health. Each CDR3 is given without its conserved first and last residue.

CDR3 protein	V gene	J gene
ASSPAHLNTEAF	TRBV6-5	TRBJ1-1
ASSFQITGLNTEAF	TRBV5-1	TRBJ1-1
ASSFGEQF	TRBV7-9	TRBJ2-1
ASSYRSGSYEQY	TRBV11-2	TRBJ2-7
ASSVVGSNEQF	TRBV9	TRBJ2-1
ASSRGVTQGGSYEQY	TRBV7-9	TRBJ2-7
AIAPVAGDTDTQY	TRBV10-3	TRBJ2-3
SASVTGELF	TRBV20-1	TRBJ2-2
ASSIGPGGNTEAF	TRBV19	TRBJ1-1
SAVGLAGEMYNEQF	TRBV29-1	TRBJ2-1
ASKVLSAARDEQY	TRBV6-5	TRBJ2-7
AISSLLGDTSGSSIGELF	TRBV10-3	TRBJ2-2
ASSAKLAVFYEQY	TRBV6-9	TRBJ2-7
ASSLGTGPTDTQY	TRBV11-3	TRBJ2-3
ASSLSLGLARVQY	TRBV27	TRBJ2-3
ASSTGDTEAF	TRBV18	TRBJ1-1
SVDAAF	TRBV29-1	TRBJ1-1
AWSLGGPGELF	TRBV30	TRBJ2-2
ASSSFRRTGSYEQY	TRBV27	TRBJ2-7
ASRRSGSTRDT	TRBV19	TRBJ1-2
ASSVAMGPIYEQY	TRBV9	TRBJ2-7
ASSLQGTQETQY	TRBV5-1	TRBJ2-5
ASSSTSGSTYEQY	TRBV7-9	TRBJ2-7
ASSLSGRTSTDTQY	TRBV5-1	TRBJ2-3
ASSGGAGRETQY	TRBV2	TRBJ2-5
ASKFQNPGLAGGTSGANVLT	TRBV19	TRBJ2-6
ASSYGQGGRLAAYEQY	TRBV5-1	TRBJ2-7
ASSYQYANTGELF	TRBV6-5	TRBJ2-2
ASSPPRGLGLTYEQY	TRBV18	TRBJ2-7
ASSFGLAGGEQF	TRBV5-1	TRBJ2-1
ASSLAGLPPTVGYEQY	TRBV5-1	TRBJ2-7
ASSRDSATYNEQF	TRBV9	TRBJ2-1
ASSLGTPNQPQH	TRBV5-1	TRBJ1-5
ASSSPGTSTDTQY	TRBV5-1	TRBJ2-3
ASSEQLVLADTQY	TRBV2	TRBJ2-3
ASSLDRRGGTDTQY	TRBV5-1	TRBJ2-3
ATSTTGLELF	TRBV15	TRBJ1-4
ASSLSGPYEQY	TRBV7-6	TRBJ2-7
ASMSGPGPWETQY	TRBV19	TRBJ2-5
ASSDRGLEQY	TRBV2	TRBJ2-7
ASSGAGFADTQY	TRBV6-1	TRBJ2-3
ASSLWGLGTPISETQY	TRBV7-9	TRBJ2-5
ASSPGLDGGTLLF	TRBV18	TRBJ1-4
ASSLGLRAGRNNEQF	TRBV5-1	TRBJ2-1
ASSLKRPRTRETQY	TRBV7-2	TRBJ2-5
SVGRTSGILRGADTQY	TRBV29-1	TRBJ2-3